The 6 T cell receptor beta chains in this list originate from one sample, sequenced in a study of cytomegalovirus exposure and HLA in healthy donors. Method: immunoSEQ multiplex PCR; TCRdb's copy keeps in-frame clones and lacks some. The profile shows 95,000 to 150,000 clones, 89% of them singletons. The sequenced sample was PBMCs. Every receptor here comes from a woman under 30 in good health and CMV-seronegative.

V and J are TRBV18 and TRBJ2-6; 8 bases line up with TRBD1. The germline V gene encodes CDR1 KGHSH and CDR2 LQKENI. The trim removed 3 bases at V and 0 bases at J, leaving 13 bases unmatched. This CDR3 contains 20 residues. The chain's CDR3 is CASSPNLRGPKSSGANVLTF. For the CDR3, the DNA is TGTGCCAGCTCACCTAATCTCAGGGGGCCGAAGAGCTCTGGGGCCAACGTCCTGACTTTC.

The chain recombines TRBV7-9 with TRBJ1-3; maybe TRBD1 (6 bases). Deletions cut 4 bases from V and 2 bases from J, with 18 bases between. The CDR3 loop spans 17 amino acids. Looked up from germline, CDR1 is SEHNR and CDR2 is FQNEAQ (reference sequence). For the CDR3, the DNA is TGTGCCAGCAGCTCACATACCAGGGGTGACCCTGGAAACACCATATATTTT. Its protein product is CASSSHTRGDPGNTIYF.

The chain joins TRBV7-9 to TRBJ1-5; no definite D call. Germline V lookup: CDR1 SEHNR, CDR2 FQNEAQ (reference sequence). The CDR3 runs to 13 residues. Between the trimmed V and J ends, which lost 2 bases and 6 bases, there was a span of 8 bases. The CDR3 is CASSLTEAQPQHF. The CDR3, as DNA: TGTGCCAGCAGCTTAACTGAGGCTCAGCCCCAGCATTTT.

About this clone: Its ends do not fully match the called genes, so a read error is possible. The rearrangement joins TRBV28 to TRBJ2-3, with 8 bases aligning to TRBD2. The CDR3 extends over 16 amino acids. Germline CDR1 MDHEN, CDR2 SYDVKM. The CDR3 spells CASSLAPRTSTDTQYF. Written as DNA, the CDR3 is TGTGCCAGCAGCCTCGCCCCCAGGACTAGCACCGATACGCAGTATTTT.

The CDR3 is CASSHRAREGTEAFF. Here the CDR3 DNA reads TGTGCCAGCAGCCACAGGGCCCGGGAGGGGACTGAAGCTTTCTTT. The chain recombines TRBV21-1 with TRBJ1-1. TRBV21-1 has pseudogene status. The CDR3 length is 15 residues.

V usage is TRBV18 and J usage is TRBJ1-1; D unclear. Trimming shortened V by 2 bases and J by 4 bases, and 8 bases separated the two germline ends. The CDR3 is 13 amino acids. CDR1 and CDR2 (germline): KGHSH, LQKENI. The CDR3 loop reads CASSPEESTEAFF. Here the CDR3 DNA reads TGTGCCAGCTCACCAGAGGAGAGCACTGAAGCTTTCTTT.